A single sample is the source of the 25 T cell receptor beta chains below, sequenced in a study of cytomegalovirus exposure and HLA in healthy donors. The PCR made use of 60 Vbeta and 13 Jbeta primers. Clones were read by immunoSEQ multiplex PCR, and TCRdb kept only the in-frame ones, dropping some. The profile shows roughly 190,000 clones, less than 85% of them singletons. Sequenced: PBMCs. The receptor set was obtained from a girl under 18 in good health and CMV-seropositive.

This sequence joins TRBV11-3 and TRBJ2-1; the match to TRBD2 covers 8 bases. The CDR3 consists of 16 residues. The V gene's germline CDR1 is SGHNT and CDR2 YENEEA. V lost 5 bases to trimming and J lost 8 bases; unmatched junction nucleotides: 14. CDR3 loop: CASSRRTSKEGHEQFF. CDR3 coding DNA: TGTGCCAGCAGCAGGCGGACTAGCAAAGAGGGGCATGAGCAGTTCTTC.

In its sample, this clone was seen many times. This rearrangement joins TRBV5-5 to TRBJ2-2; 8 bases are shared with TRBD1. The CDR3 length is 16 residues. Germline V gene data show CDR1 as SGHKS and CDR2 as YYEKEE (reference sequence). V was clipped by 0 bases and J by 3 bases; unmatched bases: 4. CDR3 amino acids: CASSLETGAHTGELFF. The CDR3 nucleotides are TGTGCCAGCAGCTTGGAGACAGGGGCCCACACCGGGGAGCTGTTTTTT.

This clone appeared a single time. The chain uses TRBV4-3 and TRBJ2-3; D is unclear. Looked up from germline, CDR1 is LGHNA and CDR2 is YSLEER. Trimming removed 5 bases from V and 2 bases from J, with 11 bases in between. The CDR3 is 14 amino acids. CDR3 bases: TGCGCCAGCAGCGGGCAGGCCTTCACAGATACGCAGTATTTT. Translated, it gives CASSGQAFTDTQYF.

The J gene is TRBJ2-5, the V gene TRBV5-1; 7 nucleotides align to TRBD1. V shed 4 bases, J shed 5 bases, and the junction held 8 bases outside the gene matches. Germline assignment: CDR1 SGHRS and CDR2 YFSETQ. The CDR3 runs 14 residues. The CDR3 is CASSLTGSLETQYF. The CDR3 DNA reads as TGCGCCAGCAGCCTGACAGGGTCACTGGAGACCCAGTACTTC.

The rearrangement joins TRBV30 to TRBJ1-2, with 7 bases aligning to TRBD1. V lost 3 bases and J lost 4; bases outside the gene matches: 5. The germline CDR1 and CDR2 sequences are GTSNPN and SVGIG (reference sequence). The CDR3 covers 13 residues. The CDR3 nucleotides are TGTGCCTGGAGCGGGCCAGGGGGCTATGGCTACACCTTC. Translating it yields CAWSGPGGYGYTF.

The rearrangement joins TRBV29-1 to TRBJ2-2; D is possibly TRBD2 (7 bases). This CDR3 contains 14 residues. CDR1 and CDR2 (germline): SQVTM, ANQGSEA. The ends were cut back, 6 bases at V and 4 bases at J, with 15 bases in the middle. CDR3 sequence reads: CSVADGGLTGELFF. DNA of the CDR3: TGCAGCGTCGCTGACGGGGGGCTCACCGGGGAGCTGTTTTTT.

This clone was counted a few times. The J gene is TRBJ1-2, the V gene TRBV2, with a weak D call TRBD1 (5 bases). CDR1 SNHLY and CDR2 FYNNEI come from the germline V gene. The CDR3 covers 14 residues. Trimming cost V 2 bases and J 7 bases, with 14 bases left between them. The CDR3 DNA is TGTGCCAGCAGTGAAATGTCAGGGTATAGTGGCTACACCTTC. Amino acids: CASSEMSGYSGYTF. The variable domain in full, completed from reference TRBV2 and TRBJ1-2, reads EPEVTQTPSHQVTQMGQEVILRCVPISNHLYFYWYRQILGQKVEFLVSFYNNEISEKSEIFDDQFSVERPDGSNFTLKIRSTKLEDSAMYFCASSEMSGYSGYTFGSGTRLTVV.

This CDR3 is CASSLSGIERSPLHF. The CDR3, as DNA: TGTGCCAGCAGCTTATCAGGGATAGAGCGTTCACCCCTCCACTTT. The rearrangement uses TRBV7-2 and TRBJ1-6, with D perhaps TRBD1 (5 bases). The V gene lost 2 bases and the J gene lost 9 bases, with 14 bases spanning the gap. The CDR3 contains 15 residues. Looked up from germline, CDR1 is SGHTA and CDR2 is FQGNSA.

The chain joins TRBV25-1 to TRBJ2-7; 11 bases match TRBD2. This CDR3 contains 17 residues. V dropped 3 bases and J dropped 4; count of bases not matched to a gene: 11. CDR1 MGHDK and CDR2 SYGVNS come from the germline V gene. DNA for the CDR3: TGTGCCAGCAGTGAGCGGGGGATGGGACTAGCGGATTACGAGCAGTACTTC. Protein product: CASSERGMGLADYEQYF.

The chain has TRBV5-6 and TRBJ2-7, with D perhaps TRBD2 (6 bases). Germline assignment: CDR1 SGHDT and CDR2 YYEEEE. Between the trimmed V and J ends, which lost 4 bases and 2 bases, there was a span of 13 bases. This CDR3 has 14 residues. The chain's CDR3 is CASSPPGEAYEQYF. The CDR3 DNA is TGTGCCAGCAGCCCCCCCGGGGAGGCCTACGAGCAGTACTTC. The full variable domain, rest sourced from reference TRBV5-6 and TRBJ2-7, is DAGVTQSPTHLIKTRGQQVTLRCSPKSGHDTVSWYQQALGQGPQFIFQYYEEEERQRGNFPDRFSGHQFPNYSSELNVNALLLGDSALYLCASSPPGEAYEQYFGPGTRLTVT.

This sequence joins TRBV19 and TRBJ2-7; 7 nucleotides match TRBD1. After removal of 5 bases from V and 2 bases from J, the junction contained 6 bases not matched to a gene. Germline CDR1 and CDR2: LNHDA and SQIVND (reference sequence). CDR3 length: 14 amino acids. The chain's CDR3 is CASSPRTGTYEQYF. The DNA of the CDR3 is TGTGCCAGTAGTCCCAGGACAGGAACCTACGAGCAGTACTTC. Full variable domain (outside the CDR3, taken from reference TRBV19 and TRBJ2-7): DGGITQSPKYLFRKEGQNVTLSCEQNLNHDAMYWYRQDPGQGLRLIYYSQIVNDFQKGDIAEGYSVSREKKESFPLTVTSAQKNPTAFYLCASSPRTGTYEQYFGPGTRLTVT.

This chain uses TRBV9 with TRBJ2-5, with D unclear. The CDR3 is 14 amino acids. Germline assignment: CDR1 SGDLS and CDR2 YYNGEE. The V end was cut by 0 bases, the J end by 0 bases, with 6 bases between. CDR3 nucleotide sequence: TGTGCCAGCAGCGTAGGGAGAGACCAAGAGACCCAGTACTTC. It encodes CASSVGRDQETQYF. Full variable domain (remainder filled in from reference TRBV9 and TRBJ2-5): DSGVTQTPKHLITATGQRVTLRCSPRSGDLSVYWYQQSLDQGLQFLIQYYNGEERAKGNILERFSAQQFPDLHSELNLSSLELGDSALYFCASSVGRDQETQYFGPGTRLLVL.

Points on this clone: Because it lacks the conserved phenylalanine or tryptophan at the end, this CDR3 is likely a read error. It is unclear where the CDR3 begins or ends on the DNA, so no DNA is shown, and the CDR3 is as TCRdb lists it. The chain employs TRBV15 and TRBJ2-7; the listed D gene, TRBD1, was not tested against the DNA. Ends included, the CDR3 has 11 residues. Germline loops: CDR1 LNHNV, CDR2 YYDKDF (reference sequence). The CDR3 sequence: CATSTTGHSEI.

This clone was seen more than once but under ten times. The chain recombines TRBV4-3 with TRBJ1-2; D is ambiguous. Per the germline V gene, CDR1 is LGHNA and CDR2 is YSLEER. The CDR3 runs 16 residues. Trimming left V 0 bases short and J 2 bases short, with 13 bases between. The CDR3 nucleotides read TGCGCCAGCAGCCAAGAGAGTACCCGAGGGAACTATGGCTACACCTTC. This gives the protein CASSQESTRGNYGYTF.

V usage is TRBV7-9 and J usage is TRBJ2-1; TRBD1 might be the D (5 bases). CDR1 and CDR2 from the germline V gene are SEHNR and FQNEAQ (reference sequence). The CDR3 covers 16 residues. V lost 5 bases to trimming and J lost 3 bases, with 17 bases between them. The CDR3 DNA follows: TGTGCCAGCAGCCCGATGACAGATACTAACTACAATGAGCAGTTCTTC. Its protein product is CASSPMTDTNYNEQFF.

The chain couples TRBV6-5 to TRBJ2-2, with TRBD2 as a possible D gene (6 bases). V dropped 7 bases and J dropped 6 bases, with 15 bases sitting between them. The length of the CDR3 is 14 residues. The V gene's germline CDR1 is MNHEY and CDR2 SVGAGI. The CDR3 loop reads CASTLQWGAGELFF. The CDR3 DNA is TGTGCCAGCACCCTACAGTGGGGGGCCGGGGAGCTGTTTTTT.

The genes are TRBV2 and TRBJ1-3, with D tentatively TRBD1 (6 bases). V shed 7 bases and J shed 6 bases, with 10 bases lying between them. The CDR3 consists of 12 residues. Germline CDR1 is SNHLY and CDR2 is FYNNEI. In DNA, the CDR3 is TGTGCCAGCAACAGGGCGGAAAACACCATATATTTT. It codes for CASNRAENTIYF.

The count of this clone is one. The CDR3 DNA is TGTGCCAGCAGCCAAGCCGTGACAGGGTATGGCTACACCTTC. Its protein is CASSQAVTGYGYTF. The genes are TRBV14 and TRBJ1-2; 7 nucleotides agree with TRBD1. CDR3 length: 14 residues. Germline V gene sequence: CDR1 SGHDN, CDR2 FVKESK. V lost 1 base, J lost 5 bases, and 4 bases stayed unmatched.

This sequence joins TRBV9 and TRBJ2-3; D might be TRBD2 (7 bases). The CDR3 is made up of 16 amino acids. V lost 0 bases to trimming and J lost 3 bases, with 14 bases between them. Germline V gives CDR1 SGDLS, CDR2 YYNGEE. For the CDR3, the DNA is TGTGCCAGCAGCGTAGGGTGGGGGGGCCAGACAGATACGCAGTATTTT. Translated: CASSVGWGGQTDTQYF.

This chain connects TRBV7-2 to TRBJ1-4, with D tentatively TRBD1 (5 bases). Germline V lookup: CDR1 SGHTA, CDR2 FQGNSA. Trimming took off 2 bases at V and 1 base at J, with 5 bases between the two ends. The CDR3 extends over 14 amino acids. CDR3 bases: TGTGCCAGCAGCTTACAGGGAACTAATGAAAAACTGTTTTTT. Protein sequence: CASSLQGTNEKLFF. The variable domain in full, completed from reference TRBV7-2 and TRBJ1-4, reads GAGVSQSPSNKVTEKGKDVELRCDPISGHTALYWYRQSLGQGLEFLIYFQGNSAPDKSGLPSDRFSAERTGGSVSTLTIQRTQQEDSAVYLCASSLQGTNEKLFFGSGTQLSVL.

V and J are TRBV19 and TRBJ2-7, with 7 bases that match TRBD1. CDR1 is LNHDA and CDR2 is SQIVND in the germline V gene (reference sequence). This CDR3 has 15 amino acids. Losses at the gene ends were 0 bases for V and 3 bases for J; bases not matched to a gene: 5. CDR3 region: CASSIEGQSIYEQYF. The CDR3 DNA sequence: TGTGCCAGTAGTATAGAGGGACAGTCTATCTACGAGCAGTACTTC.

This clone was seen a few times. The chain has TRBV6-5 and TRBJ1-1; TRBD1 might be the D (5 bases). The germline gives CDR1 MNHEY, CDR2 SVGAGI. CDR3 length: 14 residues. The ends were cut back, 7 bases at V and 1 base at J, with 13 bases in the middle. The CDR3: CASTISTGNTEAFF. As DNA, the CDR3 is TGTGCCAGCACTATATCAACAGGGAACACTGAAGCTTTCTTT.

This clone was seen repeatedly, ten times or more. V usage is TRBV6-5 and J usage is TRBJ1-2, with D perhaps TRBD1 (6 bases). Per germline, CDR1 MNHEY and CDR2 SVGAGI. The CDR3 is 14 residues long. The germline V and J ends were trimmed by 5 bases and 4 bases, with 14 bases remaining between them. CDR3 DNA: TGTGCCAGCAGTGACGACAGGTTTCCCTATGGCTACACCTTC. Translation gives CASSDDRFPYGYTF.

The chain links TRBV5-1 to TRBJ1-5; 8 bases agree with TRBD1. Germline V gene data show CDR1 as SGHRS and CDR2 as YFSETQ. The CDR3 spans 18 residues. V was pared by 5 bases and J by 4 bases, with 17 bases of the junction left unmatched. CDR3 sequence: CASSPRDHRDRRNQPQHF. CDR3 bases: TGCGCCAGCAGTCCCCGGGACCACCGGGACAGGCGAAATCAGCCCCAGCATTTT. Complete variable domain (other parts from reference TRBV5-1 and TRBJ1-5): KAGVTQTPRYLIKTRGQQVTLSCSPISGHRSVSWYQQTPGQGLQFLFEYFSETQRNKGNFPGRFSGRQFSNSRSEMNVSTLELGDSALYLCASSPRDHRDRRNQPQHFGDGTRLSIL.

CDR3 sequence (DNA): TGCGCCAGCAGCCAAGCACGTCTACTAGGAGAAAACATTCAGTACTTC. It specifies CASSQARLLGENIQYF. V usage is TRBV4-3 and J usage is TRBJ2-4, with D possibly TRBD2 on 5 matching bases. Germline values: CDR1 LGHNA, CDR2 YSLEER. Trimming pared 1 base from V and 5 bases from J, leaving 15 bases between. The CDR3 has 16 amino acids.